Following are 3 T cell receptor beta chains from one sample sequenced in a study of blood T cell repertoires in COVID-19. Generated by immunoSEQ multiplex PCR, the TCRdb table keeps only in-frame clones and is missing some. The sample comprises approximately 89,000 clones, around 75% of which are singletons, and around a quarter rests with the top ten. The specimen sequenced was peripheral blood. These receptors were taken from an older man with acute or convalescent COVID-19.

The chain is built from TRBV6-5 and TRBJ2-1; TRBD2 aligns across 12 bases. CDR3 length equals 14 residues. CDR1 is MNHEY, CDR2 SVGAGI, per germline. V lost 6 bases, J lost 6 bases, and 3 bases stayed unmatched. The CDR3 region has the DNA TGTGCCAGCAGGACTAGCGGGAGAGTCAATGAGCAGTTCTTC. This codes for CASRTSGRVNEQFF.

This clone was counted many times. This sequence joins TRBV4-3 and TRBJ1-4; maybe TRBD1 (6 bases). The CDR3 runs to 16 residues. Trimming shortened V by 0 bases and J by 8 bases, and 16 bases separated the two germline ends. Germline V gene data show CDR1 as LGHNA and CDR2 as YSLEER. The CDR3 DNA is TGCGCCAGCAGCCAAGATCTCAACAGGGCAGGCGAAAAACTGTTTTTT. Amino acids: CASSQDLNRAGEKLFF.

The chain uses TRBV10-3 and TRBJ2-1; TRBD2 agrees at 13 bases. Per the germline V gene, CDR1 is ENHRY and CDR2 is SYGVKD. This CDR3 is 18 amino acids long. The V gene end was trimmed by 3 bases and the J gene end by 2 bases; junction bases not matched to a gene: 7. CDR3 nucleotide sequence: TGTGCCATCAGTGATAGCCGGACTAGCGGGAGCACCTACAATGAGCAGTTCTTC. The encoded protein is CAISDSRTSGSTYNEQFF.